Following are 3 T cell receptor beta chains from one sample sequenced in a study of human T cells and chemical hapten exposure. The sample's time point: patch test 1, 2 weeks after DPC sensitization. As to treatment: therapeutic diphenylcyclopropenone sensitization with weekly scalp DPC. In TCRdb, the RACE reads were re-called with MiXCR into one record per CDR3 protein. Among 65,000 to 85,000 distinct CDR3 sequences, 12% were seen once, and the ten largest hold about 4%. The material was whole blood, obtained in connection with sensitization to the hapten diphenylcyclopropenone (DPC). All receptors come from a woman in her sixties with alopecia areata. Some clones in this sample may be carry-over from other donors' samples.

The rearrangement uses TRBV2 and TRBJ2-1; TRBD2 is a possible D gene (8 bases). V was cut by 5 bases and J by 9 bases, with 20 bases left in between. This CDR3 has 15 residues. Germline V gives CDR1 SNHLY, CDR2 FYNNEI. The CDR3 nucleotides are TGTGCCAGCAGTCTTACGGGGGGGGACAGCGGTGAGCAGTTCTTC. Protein product: CASSLTGGDSGEQFF.

This clonotype was seen repeatedly, ten times or more. The V call is TRBV13, the J call TRBJ1-2, with 9 bases that match TRBD1. Germline V lookup: CDR1 PRHDT, CDR2 FYEKMQ (reference sequence). The CDR3 has 14 residues. V lost 5 bases and J lost 2; bases outside the gene matches: 3. The CDR3 sequence: CASSGGQGNYGYTF. The CDR3 nucleotides are TGTGCCAGCAGCGGGGGACAGGGAAACTATGGCTACACCTTC.

This clonotype has more than one count but fewer than ten. The CDR3 here is CASSLMGSGREHTQYF. CDR3 in DNA: TGCGCCAGCAGTTTGATGGGGTCAGGTAGAGAACATACGCAGTATTTT. The chain links TRBV5-1 to TRBJ2-3; D call uncertain. This CDR3 has 16 residues. In germline, CDR1 is SGHRS, CDR2 YFSETQ. V was trimmed by 5 bases and J by 7 bases, leaving 23 bases between them.